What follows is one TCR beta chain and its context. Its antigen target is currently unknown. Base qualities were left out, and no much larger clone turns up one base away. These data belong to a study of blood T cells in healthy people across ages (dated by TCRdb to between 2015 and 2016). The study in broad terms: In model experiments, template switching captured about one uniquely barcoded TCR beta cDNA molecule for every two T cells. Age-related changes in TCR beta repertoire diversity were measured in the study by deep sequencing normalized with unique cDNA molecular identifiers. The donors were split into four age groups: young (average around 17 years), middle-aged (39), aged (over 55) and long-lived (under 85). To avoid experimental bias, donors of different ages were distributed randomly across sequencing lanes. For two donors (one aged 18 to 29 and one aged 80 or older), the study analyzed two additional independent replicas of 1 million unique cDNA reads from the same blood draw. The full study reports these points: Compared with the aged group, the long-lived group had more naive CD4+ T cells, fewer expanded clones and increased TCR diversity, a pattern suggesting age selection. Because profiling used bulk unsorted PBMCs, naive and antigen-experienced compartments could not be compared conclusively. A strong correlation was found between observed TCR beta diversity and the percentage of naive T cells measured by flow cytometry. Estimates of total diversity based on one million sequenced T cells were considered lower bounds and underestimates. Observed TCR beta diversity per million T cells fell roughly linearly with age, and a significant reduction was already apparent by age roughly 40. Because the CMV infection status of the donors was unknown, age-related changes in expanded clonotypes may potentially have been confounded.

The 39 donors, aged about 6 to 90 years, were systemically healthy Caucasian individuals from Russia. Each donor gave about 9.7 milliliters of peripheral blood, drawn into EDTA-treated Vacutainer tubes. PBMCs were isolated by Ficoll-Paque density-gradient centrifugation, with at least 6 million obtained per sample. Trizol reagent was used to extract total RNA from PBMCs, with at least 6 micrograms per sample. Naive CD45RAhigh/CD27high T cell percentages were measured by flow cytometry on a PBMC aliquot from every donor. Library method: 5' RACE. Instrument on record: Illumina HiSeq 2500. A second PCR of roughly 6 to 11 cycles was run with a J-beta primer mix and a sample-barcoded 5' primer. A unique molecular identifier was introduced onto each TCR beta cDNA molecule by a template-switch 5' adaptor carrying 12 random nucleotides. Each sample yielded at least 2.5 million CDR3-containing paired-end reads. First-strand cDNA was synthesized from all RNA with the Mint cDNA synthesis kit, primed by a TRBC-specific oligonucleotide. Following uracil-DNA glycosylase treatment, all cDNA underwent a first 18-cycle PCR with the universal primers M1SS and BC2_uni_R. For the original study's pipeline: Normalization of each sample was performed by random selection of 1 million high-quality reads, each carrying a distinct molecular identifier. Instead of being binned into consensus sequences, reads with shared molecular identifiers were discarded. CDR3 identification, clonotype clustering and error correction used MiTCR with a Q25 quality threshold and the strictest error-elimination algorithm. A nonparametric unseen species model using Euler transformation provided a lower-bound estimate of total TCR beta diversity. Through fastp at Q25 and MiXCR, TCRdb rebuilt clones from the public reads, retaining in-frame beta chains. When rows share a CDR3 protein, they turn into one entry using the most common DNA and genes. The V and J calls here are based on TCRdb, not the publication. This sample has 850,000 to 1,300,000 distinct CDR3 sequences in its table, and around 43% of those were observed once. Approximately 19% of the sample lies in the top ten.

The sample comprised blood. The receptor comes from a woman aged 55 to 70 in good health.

The CDR3 amino acid sequence is: CASSVASQGMNTEAFF. The nucleotides read TGTGCCAGCAGCGTAGCTAGTCAGGGTATGAACACTGAAGCTTTCTTT. The sequence joins TRBV9 to TRBJ1-1; the best D guess is TRBD1, with 5 bases matching. CDR1 and CDR2 are read off the germline V gene as SGDLS and YYNGEE. V is pared back by 0 bases and J by 0 bases, with 12 bases lying between the germline termini. The CDR3 starts with the cysteine, ends with the phenylalanine, and has 16 residues. This entry keeps only the CDR3 DNA: 48 bases, framed from base 1.